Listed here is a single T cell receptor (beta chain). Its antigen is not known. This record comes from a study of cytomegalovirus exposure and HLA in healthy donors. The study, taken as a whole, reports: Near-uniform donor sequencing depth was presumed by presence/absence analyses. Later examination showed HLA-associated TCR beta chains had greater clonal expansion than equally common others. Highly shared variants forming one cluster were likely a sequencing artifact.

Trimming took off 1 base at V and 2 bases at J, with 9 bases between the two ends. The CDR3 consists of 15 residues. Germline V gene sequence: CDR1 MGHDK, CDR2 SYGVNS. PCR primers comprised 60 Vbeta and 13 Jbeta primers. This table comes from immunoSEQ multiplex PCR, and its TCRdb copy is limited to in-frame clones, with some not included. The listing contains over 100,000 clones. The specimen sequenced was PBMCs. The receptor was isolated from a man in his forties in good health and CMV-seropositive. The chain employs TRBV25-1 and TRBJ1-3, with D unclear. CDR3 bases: TGTGCCAGCAGTGAATCCCGCCCGGCTGGAAACACCATATATTTT. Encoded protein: CASSESRPAGNTIYF.